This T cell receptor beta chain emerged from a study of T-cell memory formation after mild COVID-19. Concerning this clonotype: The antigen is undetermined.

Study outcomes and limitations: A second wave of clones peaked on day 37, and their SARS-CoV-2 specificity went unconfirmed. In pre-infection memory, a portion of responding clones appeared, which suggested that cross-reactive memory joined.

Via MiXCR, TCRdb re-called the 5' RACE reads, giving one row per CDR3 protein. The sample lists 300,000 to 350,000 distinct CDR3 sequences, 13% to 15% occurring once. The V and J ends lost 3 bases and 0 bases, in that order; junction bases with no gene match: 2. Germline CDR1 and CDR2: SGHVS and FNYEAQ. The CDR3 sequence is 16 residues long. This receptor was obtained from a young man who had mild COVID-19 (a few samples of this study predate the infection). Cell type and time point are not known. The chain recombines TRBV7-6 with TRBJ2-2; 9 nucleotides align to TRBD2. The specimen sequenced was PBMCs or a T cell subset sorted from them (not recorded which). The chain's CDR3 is CASSFLAGPNTGELFF. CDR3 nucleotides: TGTGCCAGCAGCTTCCTAGCGGGGCCGAACACCGGGGAGCTGTTTTTT.